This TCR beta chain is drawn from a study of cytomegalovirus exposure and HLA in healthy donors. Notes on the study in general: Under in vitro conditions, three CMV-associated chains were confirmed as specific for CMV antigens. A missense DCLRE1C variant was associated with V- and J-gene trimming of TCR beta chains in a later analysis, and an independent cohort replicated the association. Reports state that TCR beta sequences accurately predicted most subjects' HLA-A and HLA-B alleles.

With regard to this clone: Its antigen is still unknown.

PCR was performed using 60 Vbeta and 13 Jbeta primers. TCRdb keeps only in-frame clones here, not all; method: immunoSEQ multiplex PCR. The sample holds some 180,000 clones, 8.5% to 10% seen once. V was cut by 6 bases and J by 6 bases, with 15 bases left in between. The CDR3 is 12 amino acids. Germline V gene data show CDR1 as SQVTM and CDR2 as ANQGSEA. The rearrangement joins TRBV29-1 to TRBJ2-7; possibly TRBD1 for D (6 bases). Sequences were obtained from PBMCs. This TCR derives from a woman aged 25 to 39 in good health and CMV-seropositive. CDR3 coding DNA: TGCAGCGTAGGCCAACAAGGGGGCGAGCAGTACTTC. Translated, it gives CSVGQQGGEQYF.